Following are 21 T cell receptor beta chains from one sample sequenced in a study of blood T cell repertoires in COVID-19. Produced via immunoSEQ multiplex PCR; TCRdb's table is partial and in-frame only. The table lists about 260,000 clones, around 84% of them singletons, with approximately 4.3% in the top ten. What was sequenced was PBMCs or T cells enriched from blood (not recorded which). These receptors originate from a man in his thirties or forties with acute COVID-19.

CDR3 bases: TGTGCCTGGAGTTTTAAGGGGGCCAGGCGACTTTACGATGAGCAGTTCTTC. The encoded protein is CAWSFKGARRLYDEQFF. The V gene is TRBV30, the J gene TRBJ2-1; 7 bases agree with TRBD1. Germline CDR1 and CDR2: GTSNPN and SVGIG (reference sequence). The CDR3 totals 17 residues. V shed 2 bases, J shed 8 bases, and the junction held 18 bases outside the gene matches.

The gene calls are TRBV19 and TRBJ1-6; D may be TRBD1 (5 bases). The germline V gene encodes CDR1 LNHDA and CDR2 SQIVND (reference sequence). CDR3 length: 14 amino acids. The ends were cut back, 3 bases at V and 11 bases at J, with 14 bases in the middle. The DNA of the CDR3 is TGTGCCAGTAGTATCGGGCAGGGTAGGCCACCCCTCCACTTT. Translating it yields CASSIGQGRPPLHF.

This clone appeared a single time. This chain connects TRBV13 to TRBJ2-1, with D perhaps TRBD2 (6 bases). Trimming pared 5 bases from V and 4 bases from J, leaving 9 bases between. Per germline, CDR1 PRHDT and CDR2 FYEKMQ (reference sequence). The CDR3 runs 13 residues. The CDR3 sequence is CASSIGTYNEQFF. DNA of the CDR3: TGTGCCAGCAGCATCGGGACTTACAATGAGCAGTTCTTC.

The chain joins TRBV5-8 to TRBJ2-7; a weak D match, TRBD1 (7 bases). CDR3 length equals 16 residues. Germline CDR1 is SGHTS and CDR2 is YDEGEE. Trimming removed 1 base at V and 2 bases at J, with 16 bases between. CDR3 in amino acids: CASSLILRRGAYEQYV. The CDR3 nucleotides read TGTGCCAGCAGCTTGATACTCCGCAGGGGGGCCTACGAGCAGTACGTC.

This chain connects TRBV29-1 to TRBJ2-1, with D possibly being TRBD2 (6 bases). This CDR3 has 13 residues. Germline values: CDR1 SQVTM, CDR2 ANQGSEA. V lost 5 bases and J 9 bases, leaving 17 bases between the germline ends. CDR3 DNA: TGCAGCGTTATGGGGGGACGGTCCGGTGAGCAGTTCTTC. Protein: CSVMGGRSGEQFF.

CDR3 loop: CASSITAEAFF. As DNA, the CDR3 is TGTGCCAGCAGCATCACGGCTGAAGCTTTCTTT. This chain uses TRBV7-9 with TRBJ1-1, with unresolved D. The CDR3 runs to 11 residues. The germline V gene has CDR1 SEHNR and CDR2 FQNEAQ (reference sequence). V lost 5 bases and J 6 bases, leaving 7 bases between the germline ends.

This clone was observed a handful of times. The rearrangement links TRBV5-1 to TRBJ1-6; D unclear. V dropped 0 bases and J dropped 7 bases, with 8 bases sitting between them. Germline V gene sequence: CDR1 SGHRS, CDR2 YFSETQ. The CDR3 runs 14 residues. CDR3 sequence (DNA): TGCGCCAGCAGCTTGGACATACCAAATTCACCCCTCCACTTT. Its protein is CASSLDIPNSPLHF.

The V call is TRBV3-1 (or the pseudogene TRBV3-2), the J call TRBJ1-1; D is ambiguous. CDR1 is LGHDT, CDR2 YNNKEL, per germline (reference sequence). Trimming removed 1 base from V and 7 bases from J, with 7 bases in between. The CDR3 sequence is 12 residues long. The CDR3 reads CASSQVEGEAFF. CDR3 bases: TGTGCCAGCAGCCAAGTCGAGGGTGAAGCTTTCTTT.

The chain links TRBV5-1 to TRBJ1-4, with D uncertain. This CDR3 has 14 amino acids. Germline V CDR1 and CDR2: SGHRS, YFSETQ. The V end was cut by 3 bases, the J end by 8 bases, with 14 bases between. The CDR3: CASSSEVAQEKLFF. The CDR3 DNA sequence: TGCGCCAGCAGCTCGGAGGTAGCTCAAGAAAAACTGTTTTTT.

The V and J genes are TRBV6-5 and TRBJ2-1, with 9 bases fitting TRBD2. Trimming removed 5 bases from V and 8 bases from J; junction bases left unmatched: 7. This CDR3 has 14 residues. In germline, CDR1 is MNHEY, CDR2 SVGAGI. CDR3 sequence reads: CASSTRGGRDEQFF. CDR3 nucleotide sequence: TGTGCCAGCAGTACGCGGGGGGGCAGGGATGAGCAGTTCTTC.

V usage is TRBV11-3 and J usage is TRBJ2-5, with D unclear. This CDR3 has 14 amino acids. Per the germline V gene, CDR1 is SGHNT and CDR2 is YENEEA. Trimming pared 0 bases from V and 2 bases from J, leaving 7 bases between. Here the CDR3 DNA reads TGTGCCAGCAGCTTAGATTCAGTTCAAGAGACCCAGTACTTC. Translation gives CASSLDSVQETQYF.

This sequence joins TRBV6-6 and TRBJ2-3; possibly TRBD1 for D (6 bases). The V and J ends lost 7 bases and 6 bases respectively, with 14 bases between them. This CDR3 region has 13 residues. Germline assignment: CDR1 MNHNY and CDR2 SVGAGI (reference sequence). CDR3 DNA sequence: TGTGCCAGCAATGGACAGTCCATGGATACGCAGTATTTT. This encodes CASNGQSMDTQYF.

This chain links TRBV29-1 with TRBJ1-2; D might be TRBD1 (5 bases). CDR1 and CDR2 from the germline V gene are SQVTM and ANQGSEA. Trimming removed 2 bases at V and 2 bases at J, with 9 bases between. The CDR3 is made up of 13 amino acids. The CDR3 coding sequence is TGCAGCGTTGAAATGCAGGGAAACTATGGCTACACCTTC. Its protein is CSVEMQGNYGYTF. Drawing the rest from reference TRBV29-1 and TRBJ1-2, the complete variable domain is SAVISQKPSRDICQRGTSLTIQCQVDSQVTMMFWYRQQPGQSLTLIATANQGSEATYESGFVIDKFPISRPNLTFSTLTVSNMSPEDSSIYLCSVEMQGNYGYTFGSGTRLTVV.

This sequence joins TRBV27 and TRBJ2-1, with no clear D. CDR1 and CDR2 (germline): MNHEY, SMNVEV (reference sequence). Trimming shortened V by 7 bases and J by 0 bases, and 13 bases separated the two germline ends. This CDR3 is 15 amino acids long. CDR3 coding DNA: TGTGCCAGCACCCCCGACCGGAGCTCCTACAATGAGCAGTTCTTC. Protein product: CASTPDRSSYNEQFF.

The chain carries TRBV4-1 and TRBJ2-1; 7 bases line up with TRBD1. Trimming removed 4 bases from V and 4 bases from J; junction bases left unmatched: 10. Germline V gene lookup returns CDR1 MGHRA and CDR2 YSYEKL. The CDR3 has 16 amino acids. Here the CDR3 reads CASSLAPQGEYNEQFF. CDR3 bases: TGCGCCAGCAGCCTCGCCCCCCAGGGGGAGTACAATGAGCAGTTCTTC.

The chain has TRBV6-5 and TRBJ2-3; D is undetermined. V was clipped by 2 bases and J by 9 bases, with 6 bases between them. The germline V gene has CDR1 MNHEY and CDR2 SVGAGI. This CDR3 is built from 11 residues. CDR3 sequence reads: CASSYLGTQYF. Here the CDR3 DNA reads TGTGCCAGCAGTTACCTCGGGACGCAGTATTTT.

This chain links TRBV9 with TRBJ2-5, with TRBD2 matching over 7 bases. The junction had 6 bases not matched to a gene; V was cut back by 4 bases and J by 0 bases. The germline V gene has CDR1 SGDLS and CDR2 YYNGEE. CDR3 size: 15 residues. The DNA for the CDR3 is TGTGCCAGCAGCTACAGCGGGGTGTACCAAGAGACCCAGTACTTC. It specifies CASSYSGVYQETQYF.

The chain combines TRBV5-4 with TRBJ1-4, with TRBD1 as a possible D gene (6 bases). Germline V CDR1 and CDR2: SGHNT, YYREEE (reference sequence). The CDR3 loop spans 15 amino acids. V was clipped by 5 bases and J by 2 bases, with 13 bases between them. CDR3 amino acids: CASSLKRGTNEKLFF. Here the CDR3 DNA reads TGTGCCAGCAGTTTAAAGAGGGGGACTAATGAAAAACTGTTTTTT.

This rearrangement joins TRBV12-3 or TRBV12-4 to TRBJ2-3; D might be TRBD2 (6 bases). The V end was cut by 6 bases, the J end by 5 bases, with 9 bases between. The CDR3 extends over 12 amino acids. The CDR3 coding sequence is TGTGCCAGCAGCCGGACTATAGATACGCAGTATTTT. This sequence encodes CASSRTIDTQYF.

V and J are TRBV5-5 and TRBJ2-5; D remains unclear. From germline, CDR1 is SGHKS and CDR2 YYEKEE (reference sequence). V lost 4 bases and J 1 base, leaving 11 bases between the germline ends. The CDR3 consists of 14 residues. The CDR3 coding sequence is TGTGCCAGCAGCCCCCTGGGCCTCCAAGAGACCCAGTACTTC. This sequence encodes CASSPLGLQETQYF.

This clone was seen once. The V call is TRBV19, the J call TRBJ2-1; 10 bases match TRBD2. J was trimmed by 4 bases and V by 7 bases; bases with no gene match: 4. The CDR3 runs 14 residues. Looked up from germline, CDR1 is LNHDA and CDR2 is SQIVND (reference sequence). The CDR3 bases are TGTGCCAGTAAGGGACTAGCGAATTACAATGAGCAGTTCTTC. Amino acid sequence: CASKGLANYNEQFF.